This TCR beta chain emerged from a study of blood T cell repertoires in COVID-19 (dated by TCRdb to 2018 to 2021). Notes on the research overall: Samples covering the acute and convalescent phases of COVID-19 were provided by collaborators in the United States, Italy and Spain. The material from the prospective study consisted of cDNA or gDNA derived from T cells, B-cell-depleted T cells, or PBMCs. Subjects who had been exposed to COVID-19, were actively infected with it, or had recovered from it provided the deeply sampled blood TCRbeta repertoires that made up the dataset. The repertoires were released in a freely available public database intended as a resource for research on the immune response to SARS-CoV-2. Samples came from the ongoing ImmuneRACE study (first 160 participants) plus 1,254 subjects from 6 global collaborators. A de-identified subject ID, COVID-19 status, age in years and sex were almost always included in the sample metadata. Where available, HLA class I and class II types were taken from metadata supplied by the sample provider and were not determined by assay-based typing. Overall study results and their limits: How much clinical and demographic metadata was included differed by source and by participant, and the metadata was provided uncurated.

The immunoSEQ Assay, a bias-controlled multiplex PCR, was used to amplify TCRbeta CDR3 regions from genomic DNA. The authors' analysis ran thus. The number of nucleated cells in each sample was estimated from the amplification of reference gene primers within the assay. To quantify the absolute abundance of each unique TCRbeta CDR3 rearrangement, sequence reads were collapsed and filtered. For each sample, productive Simpson clonality was calculated as the square root of Simpson's diversity index across productive rearrangements. Entries here come from immuneACCESS through TCRdb and include only in-frame sequences with V and J called. Some clones fail to appear in such tables; in the studies checked, an unresolved V gene covers under half of the shortfall, and the cause of the remainder is unknown. V and J calls and clone size are copied from that table; D and trimming were computed from the DNA. This sample is represented by 200,000 or so clones; approximately 80% of them were singletons. 1.8% of the sample comes from the top ten.

V and J lose 1 base and 10 bases, and a span of 11 bases separates them. The germline V gene yields SNHLY for CDR1 and FYNNEI for CDR2. The CDR3 spans 14 residues, from the cysteine through the phenylalanine. Kept here is only the CDR3 DNA, which spans 42 bases and is read in frame from base 1. Enrolling through a virtual design, the prospective study's participants ranged in age from roughly 18 to 90 years and lived across 24 United States geographic areas. Cohort assignment in the prospective study relied on participant-reported clinical history from a screening survey and a study questionnaire. Recovered participants in ImmuneRACE Cohort 3 were defined as having two consecutive negative NP/OP PCR tests, clearance from a healthcare professional, or resolution of symptoms. Each participant in the prospective study had whole blood, serum and a nasopharyngeal or oropharyngeal swab collected by mobile phlebotomists. Additional blood draws and questionnaires over a 2-month period could optionally be provided by prospective study participants. Blood samples from the prospective study were shipped frozen or at room temperature prior to DNA extraction.

Worth noting for this clone: What antigen it recognizes has not been identified. No much larger clone exists at a distance of one base, and base qualities are not known.

The sequencing input was PBMCs or T cells enriched from blood (not recorded which). The clonotype originates from a man aged 55-75 years who had recovered from COVID-19. The V and J segments used are TRBV2 and TRBJ1-6; D gene: possibly TRBD1, on 5 matching bases. CDR3 region: CASSEDGGSSPLHF. The sequenced DNA is TGTGCCAGCAGTGAAGATGGGGGGTCATCACCCCTCCACTTT.